These 9 T cell receptor beta chains originate from one sample sequenced in a study of molecular identifiers for immune sequencing clone quantification. MiXCR was run by TCRdb on the PCR reads, yielding one entry per CDR3 protein. Among a few hundred thousand distinct CDR3 sequences, roughly 25% were seen once, and the ten largest hold approximately 0.76%. The sequenced material came from naive CD8+ T cells from blood, with Jurkat cell RNA spiked in. Subset specified: FACS-sorted CD8+CD4-CCR7+CD45RA+ naive T cells. The receptor source for this set is a human donor in good health. Some libraries in this study had Jurkat cell RNA spiked in.

This clonotype was recorded a few times. In nucleotides, the CDR3 is TGTGCCAGCGCCAGTAGGGAGAGTTCCTACGAGCAGTACTTC. It encodes CASASRESSYEQYF. The chain couples TRBV3-1 to TRBJ2-7; D is possibly TRBD2 (5 bases). Trimming removed 8 bases at V and 1 base at J, with 15 bases between. Germline V CDR1 and CDR2: LGHDT, YNNKEL (reference sequence). The CDR3 has 14 amino acids.

Worth noting for this clonotype: The junction shows a germline mismatch at one end, possibly a read error. The chain joins TRBV6-5 to TRBJ2-1; D may be TRBD2 (5 bases). The CDR3 sequence is 14 residues long. From germline, CDR1 is MNHEY and CDR2 SVGAGI. The DNA of the CDR3 is TGTGCCAGCGTCCGGGCCGGCGGGCCGGATGAGGAGTTCTTC. It encodes CASVRAGGPDEEFF.

As to this clonotype: An end of the junction differs from the germline gene, which may be a read error. The CDR3 region has the DNA TGTGCCTGCAGTTACTGGCAGGGCAGCACAGATACGCAGTATTTT. As protein: CACSYWQGSTDTQYF. This chain links TRBV6-2 or TRBV6-3 with TRBJ2-3, with a possible D match to TRBD1 (5 bases). Germline CDR1 and CDR2: MNHEY and SVGEGT. This CDR3 is built from 15 residues.

This clonotype showed up just a few times. The chain has TRBV7-8 and TRBJ2-7; D remains ambiguous. Germline lookup yields CDR1 SGHVS and CDR2 FQNEAQ. The CDR3 is 12 residues long. V was pared by 0 bases and J by 4 bases, with 4 bases between. CDR3 coding DNA: TGTGCCAGCAGCTTAGCCCTTTACGAGCAGTACTTC. Its translation is CASSLALYEQYF.

The rearrangement links TRBV27 to TRBJ1-5; D is unresolved. The CDR3 consists of 16 residues. Germline assignment: CDR1 MNHEY and CDR2 SMNVEV (reference sequence). V was shortened by 4 bases and J by 7 bases, with 20 bases between the two germline ends. CDR3 sequence (DNA): TGTGCCAGCAGTTCATCGACACTGTATGGCTCCCAGCCCCAGCATTTT. This sequence encodes CASSSSTLYGSQPQHF.

This clonotype was seen ten or more times. V and J are TRBV4-1 and TRBJ2-7; TRBD1 aligns across 9 bases. The germline CDR1 and CDR2 sequences are MGHRA and YSYEKL. The CDR3 totals 15 residues. V was clipped by 1 base and J by 5 bases; unmatched bases: 6. CDR3 nucleotides: TGCGCCAGCAGCCAAGTGACAGGGGGTAGGGACGAGCAGTACTTC. Translated: CASSQVTGGRDEQYF.

In its sample, this clonotype was seen many times. The chain is built from TRBV29-1 and TRBJ2-1; unclear D gene. V dropped 0 bases and J dropped 10 bases, with 25 bases sitting between them. The CDR3 extends over 17 amino acids. CDR1 SQVTM and CDR2 ANQGSEA come from the germline V gene. CDR3 bases: TGCAGCGTTGAAGATTTCGGCACGAAAGGTTCGGAAATGGAGCAGTTCTTC. This codes for CSVEDFGTKGSEMEQFF.

This sequence joins TRBV4-1 and TRBJ1-1; possibly TRBD1 for D (5 bases). The CDR3 runs to 13 residues. Germline loops: CDR1 MGHRA, CDR2 YSYEKL. V lost 5 bases and J lost 8, with 15 bases in between. The CDR3 sequence: CASSLSRRTEAFF. The CDR3 nucleotides read TGCGCCAGCAGCTTAAGCAGAAGGACAGAAGCTTTCTTT.

This sequence joins TRBV28 and TRBJ2-7; 9 nucleotides agree with TRBD2. V lost 0 bases to trimming and J lost 4 bases; unmatched junction nucleotides: 7. This CDR3 is built from 16 residues. Germline V gene sequence: CDR1 MDHEN, CDR2 SYDVKM. CDR3 in amino acids: CASSLWASGTMYEQYF. CDR3 in DNA: TGTGCCAGCAGTTTATGGGCTAGCGGGACGATGTACGAGCAGTACTTC.